This T cell receptor beta chain is drawn from a study of shared clonotypes between healthy human individuals. The overall study: Participating donors consisted of two women and three men aged 18 to 49. General study results and limits: An anticipated effect of sequencing depth on clonotype sharing among donors was recognized.

Each subset's genomic DNA was shared equally among a number of immunoSEQ plates. Data came from immunoSEQ multiplex PCR; TCRdb stores just in-frame clones and leaves some out. Here the sample spans roughly 2.2 million clones, roughly 92% being singletons. CDR3 size: 18 residues. The V and J ends lost 1 base and 2 bases respectively, with 21 bases between them. The germline gives CDR1 SGHAT, CDR2 FQNNGV. In the case of this clone: Its antigen is not known.

The sample was naive CD4+ T cells from PBMCs. Indicated subset: CD45RA+ positively selected. The source is a young man in good health. Some clones in this sample may be carry-over from other donors' samples. The chain carries TRBV11-2 and TRBJ2-7, with D perhaps given as TRBD1 or TRBD2 (5 bases each). DNA of the CDR3: TGTGCCAGCAGCTTAGTCTGGGGCCGGGACCCCCCTCCCTACGAGCAGTACTTC. Protein product: CASSLVWGRDPPPYEQYF.